The clone carrying this TCR beta chain was counted only a few times. Its antigen is unknown. Template switching introduced a universal primer site, and the cDNA bore unique molecular identifiers. TCRdb reprocessed the 5' RACE reads via MiXCR and lists one record per CDR3 protein. The data hold some 760,000 distinct CDR3 sequences, with 15% to 20% observed a single time. This entry comes from a study of identical twins. Notes on the study in general: In cord blood, abundant beta clonotypes had fewer insertions; memory showed no trend.

There are 16 residues in the CDR3. CDR1 is SGHRS and CDR2 is YFSETQ in the germline V gene. The V gene lost 0 bases and the J gene lost 2 bases, with 12 bases spanning the gap. The sample also formed part of further work on T cells expressing NK-cell markers. That publication notes: The TCR beta repertoires were obtained from sorted CD3+CD56+NKG2C+, CD3+CD56+NKG2C- and CD3+CD56-NKG2C+ T cells. In a group of several donors, dominant NKG2C+ clonotypes represented 1.0-7.0% of CD8+ T cells.

The sequence came from a woman aged 18-35 years in good health. Material: PBMCs. The chain carries TRBV5-1 and TRBJ2-1, with D maybe TRBD1 (6 bases). The CDR3 protein is CASSLAETGPYNEQFF. CDR3 coding DNA: TGCGCCAGCAGCTTGGCCGAGACAGGCCCCTACAATGAGCAGTTCTTC.